The sequence of this T cell receptor (beta chain) was determined in a study of blood T cells in healthy people across ages. Turning to the study itself: With template switching, about one barcoded beta molecule was captured per two T cells.

CDR1 is LNHNV, CDR2 YYDKDF, per germline (reference sequence). CDR3 length: 15 amino acids. The V and J ends lost 5 bases and 1 base respectively, with 12 bases between them. This clonotype was found a few times. The antigen remains undetermined. Donors ranged from 6 to 90 years old and were healthy Caucasians in Russia. A second PCR, run for about 7 to 12 cycles, used a sample-barcoded 5' primer plus a J-beta primer mix. Every cDNA molecule bore a tag from a template-switch adaptor containing 12 random nucleotides. Using its own MiXCR run on the 5' RACE reads, TCRdb lists one record per CDR3 protein. The table has around 2 million distinct CDR3 sequences, 39% seen once. Regarding the study as a whole: No conclusive comparison of naive versus antigen-experienced cells was possible with unsorted PBMCs.

This clonotype originated in a human donor in good health. The sample taken for sequencing was blood. The rearrangement joins TRBV15 to TRBJ2-1, with D perhaps matching TRBD1 (5 bases). This CDR3 is CATSPQGYSYNEQFF. In nucleotides, the CDR3 is TGTGCCACCAGCCCCCAGGGTTATTCCTACAATGAGCAGTTCTTC.